This TCR beta chain was identified in a study of T cells in Graves' hyperthyroidism and ophthalmopathy. Diagnostic assessment was based on clinical symptoms, serum thyroxine and TRAb, thyroid ultrasound and orbital computed tomography. This clonotype was recorded many times. Amplification of TCR beta CDR3 regions used RNA as the template. Researchers ran a first-round RT-PCR on the TCR CDR3 using the HTBI primer set. TCRdb processed the multiplex PCR reads anew with MiXCR; each CDR3 protein has one entry. The profile shows 500,000 to 600,000 distinct CDR3 sequences, over 15% of them singletons. The sequencing input was blood. The sequence derives from a woman between 18 and 29 years old with Graves' hyperthyroidism.

Written as DNA, the CDR3 is TGTGCCAGCACCGGGGGAGCGGGGGGCCCCCCCCCCGTTACGCAGTATTTT. It translates to CASTGGAGGPPPVTQYF. The chain recombines TRBV7-2 with TRBJ2-3; 9 bases are a match to TRBD2. The CDR3 spans 17 residues. Looked up from germline, CDR1 is SGHTA and CDR2 is FQGNSA. After removal of 7 bases from V and 8 bases from J, the junction contained 19 bases not matched to a gene.